Shown below are 26 T cell receptor beta chains from a single sample sequenced in a study of blood T cell repertoires in COVID-19. Some clones are missing from TCRdb's copy, which holds only in-frame ones; the method was immunoSEQ multiplex PCR. The sample shows about 180,000 clones, around 86% of them seen only once. Sequenced material: peripheral blood. These TCRs come from a man between 45 and 60 years old with active or convalescent COVID-19.

This clone was counted between two and nine times. The genes are TRBV15 and TRBJ2-7; TRBD1 aligns across 7 bases. This CDR3 is 15 amino acids long. Germline lookup yields CDR1 LNHNV and CDR2 YYDKDF (reference sequence). V lost 0 bases to trimming and J lost 0 bases; unmatched junction nucleotides: 2. The DNA for the CDR3 is TGTGCCACCAGCAGAGAACAGGGGATCTCCTACGAGCAGTACTTC. Its translation: CATSREQGISYEQYF.

This chain links TRBV30 with TRBJ2-7, with a tentative D call TRBD1 (6 bases). This CDR3 comprises 13 residues. Between the trimmed V and J ends, which lost 4 bases and 0 bases, there was a span of 10 bases. Per germline, CDR1 GTSNPN and CDR2 SVGIG (reference sequence). The CDR3 loop reads CAWMWDNSYEQYF. CDR3 nucleotides: TGTGCCTGGATGTGGGACAACTCCTACGAGCAGTACTTC. Full variable domain (outside the CDR3, taken from reference TRBV30 and TRBJ2-7): SQTIHQWPATLVQPVGSPLSLECTVEGTSNPNLYWYRQAAGRGLQLLFYSVGIGQISSEVPQNLSASRPQDRQFILSSKKLLLSDSGFYLCAWMWDNSYEQYFGPGTRLTVT.

This chain connects TRBV5-6 to TRBJ2-1, with 14 positions matching TRBD2. V lost 4 bases to trimming and J lost 7 bases; unmatched junction nucleotides: 4. Germline-derived CDR1 and CDR2 are SGHDT and YYEEEE. The CDR3 runs 15 residues. Here the CDR3 reads CASSQGTSGRNEQFF. The CDR3 DNA follows: TGTGCCAGCAGCCAGGGGACTAGCGGGAGAAATGAGCAGTTCTTC.

V gene TRBV3-1 (or the pseudogene TRBV3-2) combines with J gene TRBJ2-7; unclear D gene. Germline V gene data show CDR1 as LGHDT and CDR2 as YNNKEL (reference sequence). Trimming took off 3 bases at V and 0 bases at J, with 9 bases between the two ends. CDR3 length equals 14 residues. CDR3 sequence: CASSQWQISYEQYF. In DNA, the CDR3 is TGTGCCAGCAGCCAGTGGCAAATCTCCTACGAGCAGTACTTC.

The chain joins TRBV30 to TRBJ2-3, with TRBD2 identical over 11 bases. Germline CDR1 is GTSNPN and CDR2 is SVGIG (reference sequence). V lost 0 bases and J lost 5; bases outside the gene matches: 4. This CDR3 is 15 amino acids long. CDR3 in amino acids: CAWSVGLAGGDTQYF. The CDR3 nucleotides read TGTGCCTGGAGTGTAGGGCTAGCGGGGGGAGATACGCAGTATTTT.

V gene TRBV3-1 (or the pseudogene TRBV3-2) combines with J gene TRBJ2-7; D is uncertain. V lost 3 bases, J lost 3 bases, and 3 bases lay in between. CDR3 length equals 11 residues. Per the germline V gene, CDR1 is LGHDT and CDR2 is YNNKEL (reference sequence). CDR3 sequence reads: CASSHRYEQYF. CDR3 coding DNA: TGTGCCAGCAGCCACCGCTACGAGCAGTACTTC.

The chain couples TRBV6-1 to TRBJ1-4, with D perhaps matching TRBD1 (6 bases). The CDR3 runs 15 residues. The germline CDR1 and CDR2 sequences are MNHNS and SASEGT. Trimming pared 0 bases from V and 12 bases from J, leaving 17 bases between. The CDR3 sequence is CASSEAVGQLYELFF. The CDR3 DNA follows: TGTGCCAGCAGTGAAGCGGTAGGACAGCTATATGAACTGTTTTTT.

The gene calls are TRBV20-1 and TRBJ1-2; 7 nucleotides match TRBD1. The CDR3 has 15 residues. With V trimmed by 3 bases and J by 4 bases, 11 bases remained unmatched. The germline V gene encodes CDR1 DFQATT and CDR2 SNEGSKA (reference sequence). The CDR3 reads CSASTPGTDLYGYTF. The DNA of the CDR3 is TGCAGTGCTAGTACCCCCGGGACAGACCTCTATGGCTACACCTTC.

CDR3 in amino acids: CASSTRLAGGPKAEDTQYF. Here the CDR3 DNA reads TGCGCCAGCAGCACCCGACTAGCGGGAGGGCCTAAGGCAGAAGATACGCAGTATTTT. The chain couples TRBV5-1 to TRBJ2-3, with 14 bases lining up with TRBD2. The CDR3 has 19 amino acids. V trimming: 4 bases; J trimming: 5 bases; junction bases outside the gene matches: 15. Germline V gene data show CDR1 as SGHRS and CDR2 as YFSETQ.

CDR3 coding DNA: TGTGCCAGCAGCCGACAGGGGACTTCTGAAGCTTTCTTT. This codes for CASSRQGTSEAFF. The rearrangement joins TRBV3-1 (or the pseudogene TRBV3-2) to TRBJ1-1, with 8 bases aligning to TRBD1. The length of the CDR3 is 13 residues. Germline V CDR1 and CDR2: LGHDT, YNNKEL (reference sequence). After removal of 4 bases from V and 6 bases from J, the junction contained 4 bases not matched to a gene.

The CDR3 DNA is TGTGCCAGCAGCATTGGACAGGGGGCGCGGGAGCAGTACTTC. It specifies CASSIGQGAREQYF. The gene calls are TRBV7-3 and TRBJ2-7, with TRBD1 identical over 11 bases. CDR3 length: 14 amino acids. Per germline, CDR1 SGHTA and CDR2 FQGTGA. Trimming removed 5 bases from V and 7 bases from J; junction bases left unmatched: 7.

The CDR3 region has the DNA TGTGCCAGCAGCGTAGACAACATGAACACTGAAGCTTTCTTT. Amino acid sequence: CASSVDNMNTEAFF. The chain links TRBV9 to TRBJ1-1; D remains ambiguous. Germline CDR1 and CDR2: SGDLS and YYNGEE. The CDR3 has 14 amino acids. Trimming took 0 bases from V and 0 from J, leaving 6 bases between them.

This chain links TRBV30 with TRBJ1-5; 8 nucleotides match TRBD1. Germline V gene sequence: CDR1 GTSNPN, CDR2 SVGIG (reference sequence). CDR3 length equals 15 residues. The junction had 3 bases not matched to a gene; V was cut back by 1 base and J by 1 base. This CDR3 reads CAWSGQGISNQPQHF. As DNA, the CDR3 is TGTGCCTGGAGTGGACAGGGGATAAGCAATCAGCCCCAGCATTTT.

The chain links TRBV28 to TRBJ1-3; tentatively, D is TRBD1 (5 bases). From germline, CDR1 is MDHEN and CDR2 SYDVKM. The V gene lost 6 bases and the J gene lost 3 bases, with 12 bases spanning the gap. The CDR3 has 14 amino acids. CDR3 in amino acids: CASSRGGIGNTIYF. The CDR3 DNA follows: TGTGCCAGCAGCCGGGGGGGAATTGGAAACACCATATATTTT.

This clone was observed many times. This chain joins TRBV5-1 and TRBJ1-1; D might be TRBD1 (6 bases). The germline V and J ends were trimmed by 4 bases and 3 bases, with 19 bases remaining between them. Germline CDR1 reads SGHRS; CDR2 reads YFSETQ. This CDR3 comprises 16 residues. CDR3 in amino acids: CASSPPVGGGYTEAFF. In nucleotides, the CDR3 is TGCGCCAGCAGCCCCCCTGTGGGAGGGGGGTACACTGAAGCTTTCTTT.

This rearrangement joins TRBV5-1 to TRBJ2-7; 9 nucleotides match TRBD1. From germline, CDR1 is SGHRS and CDR2 YFSETQ. V was pared by 0 bases and J by 3 bases, with 4 bases of the junction left unmatched. The CDR3 is made up of 15 amino acids. Here the CDR3 reads CASSLEGGQGYEQYF. For the CDR3, the DNA is TGCGCCAGCAGCTTGGAGGGGGGACAGGGCTACGAGCAGTACTTC.

The chain carries TRBV30 and TRBJ1-4; 7 bases map to TRBD1. Germline V gives CDR1 GTSNPN, CDR2 SVGIG (reference sequence). The CDR3 runs to 14 residues. Trimming took 0 bases from V and 4 from J; bases not matched to a gene: 2. The CDR3 here is CAWSVQGINEKLFF. CDR3 DNA sequence: TGTGCCTGGAGTGTACAGGGGATTAATGAAAAACTGTTTTTT.

This clone was observed a few times. The chain links TRBV11-2 to TRBJ1-1; no definite D call. V was pared by 4 bases and J by 2 bases, with 2 bases between. The CDR3 extends over 11 amino acids. The germline gives CDR1 SGHAT, CDR2 FQNNGV. The CDR3 region has the DNA TGTGCCAGCAGCTCAAACACTGAAGCTTTCTTT. This codes for CASSSNTEAFF.

As DNA, the CDR3 is TGTGCCAGTCAGGGGGCGCGTGGCTACACCTTC. Translation gives CASQGARGYTF. V is TRBV5-6 and J is TRBJ1-2; 8 bases are shared with TRBD1. V gave up 8 bases and J gave up 7 bases; unmatched junction bases: 4. This CDR3 has 11 amino acids. Germline loops: CDR1 SGHDT, CDR2 YYEEEE. The variable domain in full, completed from reference TRBV5-6 and TRBJ1-2, reads DAGVTQSPTHLIKTRGQQVTLRCSPKSGHDTVSWYQQALGQGPQFIFQYYEEEERQRGNFPDRFSGHQFPNYSSELNVNALLLGDSALYLCASQGARGYTFGSGTRLTVV.

The CDR3 is CASSLTASGGSDEQFF. DNA for the CDR3: TGTGCCAGCAGTTTAACCGCTAGCGGGGGATCCGATGAGCAGTTCTTC. This chain uses TRBV27 with TRBJ2-1; 10 bases agree with TRBD2. The CDR3 is made up of 16 amino acids. V shed 2 bases and J 8 bases; nucleotides not matched to a gene: 9. Germline values: CDR1 MNHEY, CDR2 SMNVEV (reference sequence).

The chain carries TRBV5-1 and TRBJ2-5; a weak D match, TRBD2 (5 bases). The V end was cut by 0 bases, the J end by 5 bases, with 14 bases between. CDR3 size: 15 residues. CDR1 and CDR2 from the germline V gene are SGHRS and YFSETQ. CDR3 residues: CASSLEARLRETQYF. Written as DNA, the CDR3 is TGCGCCAGCAGCTTGGAGGCCAGACTACGGGAGACCCAGTACTTC.

This sequence joins TRBV18 and TRBJ1-2, with TRBD1 matching over 11 bases. From germline, CDR1 is KGHSH and CDR2 LQKENI. The CDR3 spans 15 residues. With 2 bases clipped from V and 6 bases from J, the junction kept 5 bases outside the gene matches. For the CDR3, the DNA is TGTGCCAGCTCACCAGGGACAGGGGGACCAGATGGCTACACCTTC. The encoded protein is CASSPGTGGPDGYTF.

The CDR3 DNA sequence: TGCGCCAGCAGCCAAGAGAGCTATGGCTACACCTTC. This gives the protein CASSQESYGYTF. The rearrangement uses TRBV4-1 and TRBJ1-2; D is uncertain. The CDR3 is made up of 12 amino acids. V lost 0 bases to trimming and J lost 4 bases, with 3 bases between them. Germline loops: CDR1 MGHRA, CDR2 YSYEKL.

The chain links TRBV25-1 to TRBJ2-2; D gene ambiguous. The CDR3 spans 13 residues. V gave up 2 bases and J gave up 8 bases, with 9 bases separating them. Germline CDR1 MGHDK, CDR2 SYGVNS. CDR3 sequence: CASSEIFRGELFF. DNA for the CDR3: TGTGCCAGCAGTGAAATCTTCCGGGGGGAGCTGTTTTTT.

This clone has only one observation. The CDR3 here is CASSLAGTGNTEAFF. In DNA, the CDR3 is TGTGCCAGCAGCTTAGCGGGGACAGGGAACACTGAAGCTTTCTTT. The rearrangement uses TRBV7-2 and TRBJ1-1; the match to TRBD1 covers 8 bases. Germline values: CDR1 SGHTA, CDR2 FQGNSA. The CDR3 has 15 amino acids. The J segment lost 1 base and the V segment lost 0 bases, leaving 1 base of the junction unmatched.

The chain links TRBV6-1 to TRBJ1-1; the match to TRBD1 covers 7 bases. From germline, CDR1 is MNHNS and CDR2 SASEGT. The CDR3 covers 13 residues. With V trimmed by 1 base and J by 8 bases, 4 bases remained unmatched. The CDR3 sequence: CASSEEGAAEAFF. Here the CDR3 DNA reads TGTGCCAGCAGTGAAGAGGGGGCAGCCGAAGCTTTCTTT.